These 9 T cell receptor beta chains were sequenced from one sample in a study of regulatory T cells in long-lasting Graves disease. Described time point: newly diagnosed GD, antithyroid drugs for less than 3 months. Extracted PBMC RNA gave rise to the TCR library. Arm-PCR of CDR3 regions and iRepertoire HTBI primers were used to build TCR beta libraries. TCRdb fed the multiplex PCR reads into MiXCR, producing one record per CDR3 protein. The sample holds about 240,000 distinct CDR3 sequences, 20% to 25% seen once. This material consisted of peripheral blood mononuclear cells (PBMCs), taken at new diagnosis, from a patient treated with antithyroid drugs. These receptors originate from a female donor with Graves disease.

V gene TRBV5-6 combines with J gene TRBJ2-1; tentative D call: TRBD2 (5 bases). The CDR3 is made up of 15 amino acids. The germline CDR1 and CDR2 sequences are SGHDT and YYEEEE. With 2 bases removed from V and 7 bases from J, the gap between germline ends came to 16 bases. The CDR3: CASSLLGGEENEQFF. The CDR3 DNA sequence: TGTGCCAGCAGCTTACTAGGCGGAGAGGAGAATGAGCAGTTCTTC.

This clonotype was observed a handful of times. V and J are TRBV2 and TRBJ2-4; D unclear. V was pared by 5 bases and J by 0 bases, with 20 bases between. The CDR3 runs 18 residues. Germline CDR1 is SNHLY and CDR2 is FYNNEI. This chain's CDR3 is CASSSPARGVLAKNIQYF. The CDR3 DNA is TGTGCCAGCAGTTCCCCCGCCCGTGGAGTCCTAGCCAAAAACATTCAGTACTTC.

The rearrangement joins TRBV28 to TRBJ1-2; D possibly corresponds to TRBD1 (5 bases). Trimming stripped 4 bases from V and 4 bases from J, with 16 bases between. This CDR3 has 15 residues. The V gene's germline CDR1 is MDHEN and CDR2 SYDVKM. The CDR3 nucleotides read TGTGCCAGCAGTTCCACAGGAAGAGACGGCTATGGCTACACCTTC. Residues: CASSSTGRDGYGYTF.

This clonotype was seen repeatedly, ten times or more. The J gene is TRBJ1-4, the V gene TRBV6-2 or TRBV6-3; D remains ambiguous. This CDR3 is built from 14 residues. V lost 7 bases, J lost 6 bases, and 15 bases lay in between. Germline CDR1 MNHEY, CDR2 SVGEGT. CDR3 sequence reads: CASTEGIGHEKLFF. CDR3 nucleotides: TGTGCCAGCACGGAAGGGATAGGTCATGAAAAACTGTTTTTT.

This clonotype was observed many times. CDR3 in DNA: TGTGCCAGCAGGCCCCCGGTAGCGGGGGGCAATGAGCAGTTCTTC. Amino acids: CASRPPVAGGNEQFF. V and J are TRBV2 and TRBJ2-1; 10 bases are shared with TRBD2. V shed 6 bases and J 6 bases; nucleotides not matched to a gene: 8. This CDR3 comprises 15 residues. From germline, CDR1 is SNHLY and CDR2 FYNNEI.

In nucleotides, the CDR3 is TGCGCCAGCAGCCAGACCCCGGAGGTTAACTATGGCTACACCTTC. Translating gives CASSQTPEVNYGYTF. This sequence joins TRBV4-3 and TRBJ1-2; no clear D gene. This CDR3 is built from 15 residues. In germline, CDR1 is LGHNA, CDR2 YSLEER. Trimming removed 3 bases from V and 1 base from J, with 12 bases in between.

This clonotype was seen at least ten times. The CDR3 DNA reads as TGTGCCAGCAGCGCTGGATCCCTGAACACTGAAGCTTTCTTT. This translates into CASSAGSLNTEAFF. The J gene is TRBJ1-1, the V gene TRBV7-2, with D unclear. Per the germline V gene, CDR1 is SGHTA and CDR2 is FQGNSA. The germline V and J ends were trimmed by 5 bases and 0 bases, with 10 bases remaining between them. This CDR3 is 14 amino acids long.

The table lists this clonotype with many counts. This CDR3 is CATSTSGTYEQYF. In DNA, the CDR3 is TGTGCCACCAGCACTAGCGGTACCTACGAGCAGTACTTC. The V call is TRBV24-1, the J call TRBJ2-7; TRBD2 matches 8 bases. The V segment lost 7 bases and the J segment 2 bases; nucleotides outside the gene matches: 3. CDR1 and CDR2 (germline): KGHDR, SFDVKD. This CDR3 is built from 13 residues.

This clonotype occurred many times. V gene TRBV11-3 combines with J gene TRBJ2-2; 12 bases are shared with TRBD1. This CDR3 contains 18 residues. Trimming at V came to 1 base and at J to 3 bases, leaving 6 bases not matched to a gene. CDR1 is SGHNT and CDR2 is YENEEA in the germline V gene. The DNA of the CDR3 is TGTGCCAGCAGCTTAGCCCTATGGGACAGGGGGCACACCGGGGAGCTGTTTTTT. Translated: CASSLALWDRGHTGELFF. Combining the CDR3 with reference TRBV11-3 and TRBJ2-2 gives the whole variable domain EAGVVQSPRYKIIEKKQPVAFWCNPISGHNTLYWYLQNLGQGPELLIRYENEEAVDDSQLPKDRFSAERLKGVDSTLKIQPAELGDSAVYLCASSLALWDRGHTGELFFGEGSRLTVL.